This T cell receptor beta chain was sequenced in a study of cytomegalovirus exposure and HLA in healthy donors. This clone appeared a single time. CDR1 is SNHLY and CDR2 is FYNNEI in the germline V gene. This CDR3 has 13 residues. With 9 bases removed from V and 4 bases from J, the gap between germline ends came to 13 bases. TCRdb keeps only in-frame clones here, not all; method: immunoSEQ multiplex PCR. Here the sample spans about 250,000 clones, roughly 84% being singletons. The donors were part of the 120-subject validation cohort, which stood apart from the roughly 670-subject first cohort. The rearrangement links TRBV2 to TRBJ2-1; the D gene is possibly TRBD2 (6 bases). Sequenced material: PBMCs. The receptor's source is a man younger than 35 in good health and CMV-seropositive. DNA of the CDR3: TGTGCCAGAAGGGACTCAGAATACAATGAGCAGTTCTTC. It yields the protein CARRDSEYNEQFF.